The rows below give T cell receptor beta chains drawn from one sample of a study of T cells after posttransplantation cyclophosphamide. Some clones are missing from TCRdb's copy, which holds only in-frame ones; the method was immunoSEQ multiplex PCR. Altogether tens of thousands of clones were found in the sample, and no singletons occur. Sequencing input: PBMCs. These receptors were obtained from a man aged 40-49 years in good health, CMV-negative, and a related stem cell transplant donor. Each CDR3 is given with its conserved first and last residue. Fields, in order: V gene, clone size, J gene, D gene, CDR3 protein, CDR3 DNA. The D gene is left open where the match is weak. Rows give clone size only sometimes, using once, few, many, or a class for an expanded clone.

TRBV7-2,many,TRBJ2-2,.,CASSSGVMNTGELFF,TGTGCCAGCAGCTCCGGGGTCATGAACACCGGGGAGCTGTTTTTT
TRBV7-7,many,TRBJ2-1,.,CASSLGLANEQFF,TGTGCTAGCAGCTTAGGCCTAGCGAATGAGCAGTTCTTC
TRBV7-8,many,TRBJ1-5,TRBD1,CASSLGQGPRNQPQHF,TGTGCCAGCAGCCTTGGACAGGGCCCGAGGAATCAGCCCCAGCATTTT
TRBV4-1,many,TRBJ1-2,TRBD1,CASSQSQGQGPTIYTF,TGCGCCAGCAGCCAAAGCCAAGGACAGGGCCCTACTATCTACACCTTC
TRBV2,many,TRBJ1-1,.,CASSDSLNTEAFF,TGTGCCAGCAGTGACAGTCTGAACACTGAAGCTTTCTTT
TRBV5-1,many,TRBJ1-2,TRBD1,CASSLPGGVGQNGYTF,TGCGCCAGCAGCTTGCCAGGGGGCGTGGGACAGAATGGCTACACCTTC
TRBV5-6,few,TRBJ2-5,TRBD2,CASSLAGSGAMETQYF,TGTGCCAGCAGCTTGGCTGGTAGCGGGGCCATGGAGACCCAGTACTTC
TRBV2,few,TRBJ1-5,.,CASIKDSSNQPQHF,TGTGCCAGCATTAAGGACAGTAGCAATCAGCCCCAGCATTTT
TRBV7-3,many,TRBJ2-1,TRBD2,CASSLWGLAENEQFF,TGTGCCAGCAGCTTATGGGGACTAGCGGAAAATGAGCAGTTCTTC
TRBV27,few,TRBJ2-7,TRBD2,CASRSTSGPTYEQYF,TGTGCCAGCAGGTCGACTAGCGGCCCGACCTACGAGCAGTACTTC
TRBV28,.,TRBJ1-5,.,CASSLSGQINQPQHF,TGTGCCAGCAGTCTAAGCGGACAGATCAATCAGCCCCAGCATTTT
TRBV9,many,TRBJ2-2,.,CASSPLTTPGELFF,TGTGCCAGCAGCCCCCTTACAACGCCCGGGGAGCTGTTTTTT
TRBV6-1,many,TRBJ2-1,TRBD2,CASSESGGLAVREQFF,TGTGCCAGCAGTGAAAGTGGGGGACTAGCGGTTAGAGAGCAGTTCTTC
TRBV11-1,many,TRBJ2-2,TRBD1,CASSLRDRVTGELFF,TGTGCCAGCAGCTTACGGGACAGGGTCACCGGGGAGCTGTTTTTT
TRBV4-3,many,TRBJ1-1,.,CASSQDRRGMNTEAFF,TGCGCCAGCAGCCAAGATCGTAGGGGCATGAACACTGAAGCTTTCTTT
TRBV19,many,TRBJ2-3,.,CASSVKQDTQYF,TGTGCCAGTAGCGTCAAACAAGATACGCAGTATTTT
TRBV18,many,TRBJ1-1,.,CASSQNRDTEAFF,TGTGCCAGCTCACAAAACAGGGACACTGAAGCTTTCTTT
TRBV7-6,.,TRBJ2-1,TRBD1,CASSPRQGVNNEQFF,TGTGCCAGCAGCCCCCGACAGGGTGTTAACAATGAGCAGTTCTTC